This section outlines one T cell receptor beta chain sequence together with its context. The data were taken from a study of T cell changes during pregnancy in multiple sclerosis. Per the germline V gene, CDR1 is MNHNS and CDR2 is SASEGT. V dropped 8 bases and J dropped 3; count of bases not matched to a gene: 9. This CDR3 has 14 residues. Clones were read by immunoSEQ multiplex PCR, and TCRdb kept only the in-frame ones, dropping some. The sample has around 57,000 clones, roughly nine tenths seen once. The chain couples TRBV6-1 to TRBJ2-7; 8 bases map to TRBD1. The sequenced sample was peripheral blood, obtained in the first trimester of pregnancy. This TCR came from a female donor with multiple sclerosis, enrolled in a pregnancy study. This CDR3 reads CASSRTGSNYEQYF. CDR3 DNA: TGTGCCAGCTCTCGGACAGGGTCTAACTACGAGCAGTACTTC.